These T cell receptor beta chains were read from a single sample in a study of T cell changes during pregnancy in multiple sclerosis. Profiled with immunoSEQ multiplex PCR; TCRdb holds only in-frame clones, not every one. The sample yields approximately 27,000 clones, roughly 92% seen once. Sequencing was performed on CD4+ T cells from peripheral blood mononuclear cells, taken in the first trimester of pregnancy. The receptors come from a female donor with multiple sclerosis, enrolled in a pregnancy study. The CDR3 runs from the conserved cysteine through the conserved F or W. Fields, in order: V gene, D gene, J gene, CDR3 DNA, CDR3 protein. The D gene is left open where the match is weak.

TRBV7-9	NA	TRBJ2-3	TGTGCCAGCAGCGCCAACAGGGATACGCAGTATTTT	CASSANRDTQYF
TRBV5-1	NA	TRBJ1-1	TGCGCCAGCAGCTTGGTTCTAGGGGGTGGACCCGGGGACACTGAAGCTTTCTTT	CASSLVLGGGPGDTEAFF
TRBV19	TRBD1	TRBJ2-7	TGTGCCAGTATTGACAGGGGGAGAAATGAGCAGTACTTC	CASIDRGRNEQYF
TRBV2	NA	TRBJ2-1	TGTGCCAGCAGGGGAGAGCTAGCCAGAAAGGGAGAGCAGTTCTTC	CASRGELARKGEQFF
TRBV16	TRBD2	TRBJ2-5	TGTGCCAGCAGCCGGCTAGCGGGGGTCGCACAAGAGACCCAGTACTTC	CASSRLAGVAQETQYF
TRBV2	NA	TRBJ1-1	TGTGCCAGCAGTGAAGGTAGGAGTATGAACACTGAAGCTTTCTTT	CASSEGRSMNTEAFF
TRBV18	NA	TRBJ2-6	TGTGCCAGCTCAGGAGGGGCAGATGCTGGGGCCAACGTCCTGACTTTC	CASSGGADAGANVLTF
TRBV6-6	NA	TRBJ1-2	TGTGCCAGCAGTCCCGACAGAGCCTATGGCTACACCTTC	CASSPDRAYGYTF
TRBV5-6	TRBD1	TRBJ2-3	TGTGCCAGCAGCCGGGGACAGATCACAGATACGCAGTATTTT	CASSRGQITDTQYF
TRBV5-1	TRBD1	TRBJ2-1	TGCGCCAGCAGCTTGGGGGACAGGGGTGATGAGCAGTTCTTC	CASSLGDRGDEQFF